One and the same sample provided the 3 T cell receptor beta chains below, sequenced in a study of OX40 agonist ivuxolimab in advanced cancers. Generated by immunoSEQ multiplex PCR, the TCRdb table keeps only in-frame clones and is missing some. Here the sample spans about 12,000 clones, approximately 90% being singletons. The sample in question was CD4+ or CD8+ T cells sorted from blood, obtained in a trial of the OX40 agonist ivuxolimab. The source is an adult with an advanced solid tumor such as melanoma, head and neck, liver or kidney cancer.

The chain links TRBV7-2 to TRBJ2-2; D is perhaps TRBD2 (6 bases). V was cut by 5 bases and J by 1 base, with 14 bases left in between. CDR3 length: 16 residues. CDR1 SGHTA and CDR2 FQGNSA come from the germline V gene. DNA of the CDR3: TGTGCCAGCAGCCTTCGGGGACTTTTGAACACCGGGGAGCTGTTTTTT. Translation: CASSLRGLLNTGELFF.

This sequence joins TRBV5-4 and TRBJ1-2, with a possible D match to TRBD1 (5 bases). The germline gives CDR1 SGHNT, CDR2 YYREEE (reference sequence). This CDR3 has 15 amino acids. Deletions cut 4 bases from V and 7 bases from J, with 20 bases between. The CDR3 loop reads CASSPSSPLGVGYTF. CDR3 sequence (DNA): TGTGCCAGCAGCCCTTCCAGCCCCTTAGGGGTTGGCTACACCTTC.

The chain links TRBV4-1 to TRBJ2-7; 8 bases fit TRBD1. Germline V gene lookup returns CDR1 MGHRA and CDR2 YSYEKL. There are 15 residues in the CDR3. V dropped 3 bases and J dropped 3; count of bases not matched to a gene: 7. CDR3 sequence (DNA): TGCGCCAGCAGCCAGTTCCCGGACAGGGTCTACGAGCAGTACTTC. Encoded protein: CASSQFPDRVYEQYF.